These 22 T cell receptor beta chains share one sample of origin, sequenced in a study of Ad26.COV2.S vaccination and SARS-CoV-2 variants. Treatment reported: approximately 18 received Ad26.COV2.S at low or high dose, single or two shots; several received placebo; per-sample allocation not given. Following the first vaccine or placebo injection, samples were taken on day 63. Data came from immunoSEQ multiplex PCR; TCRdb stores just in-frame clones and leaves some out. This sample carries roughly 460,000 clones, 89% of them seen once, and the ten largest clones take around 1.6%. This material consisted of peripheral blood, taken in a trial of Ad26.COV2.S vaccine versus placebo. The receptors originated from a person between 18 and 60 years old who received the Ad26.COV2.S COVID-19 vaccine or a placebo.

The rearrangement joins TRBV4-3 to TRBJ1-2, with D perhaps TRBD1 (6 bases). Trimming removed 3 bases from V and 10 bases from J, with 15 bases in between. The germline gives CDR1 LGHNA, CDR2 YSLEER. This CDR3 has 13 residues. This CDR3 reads CASSQTGFKDYTF. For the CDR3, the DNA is TGCGCCAGCAGCCAGACAGGCTTCAAAGACTACACCTTC.

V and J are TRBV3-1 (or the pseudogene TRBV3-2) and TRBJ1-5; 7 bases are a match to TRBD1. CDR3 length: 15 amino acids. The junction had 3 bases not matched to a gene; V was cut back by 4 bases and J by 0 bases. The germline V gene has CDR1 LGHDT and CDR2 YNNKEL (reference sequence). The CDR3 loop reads CASSRGTASNQPQHF. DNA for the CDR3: TGTGCCAGCAGCCGGGGGACAGCTAGCAATCAGCCCCAGCATTTT.

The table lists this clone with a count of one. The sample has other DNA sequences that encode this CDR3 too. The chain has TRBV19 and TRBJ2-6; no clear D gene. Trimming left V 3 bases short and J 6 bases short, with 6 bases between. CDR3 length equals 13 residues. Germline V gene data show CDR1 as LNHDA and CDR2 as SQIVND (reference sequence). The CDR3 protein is CASSIWEANVLTF. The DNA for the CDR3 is TGTGCCAGTAGTATTTGGGAGGCCAACGTCCTGACTTTC.

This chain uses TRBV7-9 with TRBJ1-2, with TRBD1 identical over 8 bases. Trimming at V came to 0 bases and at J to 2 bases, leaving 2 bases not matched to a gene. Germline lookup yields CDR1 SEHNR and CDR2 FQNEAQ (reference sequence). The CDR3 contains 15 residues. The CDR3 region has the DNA TGTGCCAGCAGCTTAGCACAGGGGGGGAACTATGGCTACACCTTC. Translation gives CASSLAQGGNYGYTF.

CDR3 DNA sequence: TGTGCCAGCAGCCCCCGGGACAACTCTGGAAACACCATATATTTT. Its protein product is CASSPRDNSGNTIYF. The chain combines TRBV9 with TRBJ1-3; a weak D match, TRBD1 (6 bases). The CDR3 loop spans 15 amino acids. Germline lookup yields CDR1 SGDLS and CDR2 YYNGEE. The V end lost 4 bases, the J end lost 0 bases, and 11 bases lay between the germline ends.

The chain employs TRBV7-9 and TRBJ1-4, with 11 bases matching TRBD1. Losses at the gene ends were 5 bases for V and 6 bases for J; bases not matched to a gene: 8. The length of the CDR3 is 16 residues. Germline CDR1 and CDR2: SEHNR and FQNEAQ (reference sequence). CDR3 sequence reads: CASSRGQGAAYEKLFF. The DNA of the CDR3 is TGTGCCAGCAGCCGCGGACAGGGGGCCGCTTATGAAAAACTGTTTTTT.

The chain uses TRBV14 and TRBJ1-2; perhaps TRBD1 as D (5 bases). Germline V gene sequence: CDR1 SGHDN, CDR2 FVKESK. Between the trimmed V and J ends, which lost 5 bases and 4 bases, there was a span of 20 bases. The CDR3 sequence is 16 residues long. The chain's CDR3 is CASSDKNQGARYGYTF. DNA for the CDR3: TGTGCCAGCAGCGATAAAAACCAAGGGGCTCGCTATGGCTACACCTTC.

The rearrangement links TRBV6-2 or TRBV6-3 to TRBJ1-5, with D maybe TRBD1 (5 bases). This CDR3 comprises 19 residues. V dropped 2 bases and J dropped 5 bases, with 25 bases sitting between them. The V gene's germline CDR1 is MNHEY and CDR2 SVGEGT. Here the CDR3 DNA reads TGTGCCAGCAGTTACACCCCTTCCACCGCAGGGAGTACGTATCAGCCCCAGCATTTT. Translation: CASSYTPSTAGSTYQPQHF.

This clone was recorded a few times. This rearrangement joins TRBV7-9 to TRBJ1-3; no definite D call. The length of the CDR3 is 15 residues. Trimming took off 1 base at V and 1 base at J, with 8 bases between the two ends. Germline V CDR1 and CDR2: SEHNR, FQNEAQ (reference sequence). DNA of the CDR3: TGTGCCAGCAGCTTAGAGTCCAGTTCTGGAAACACCATATATTTT. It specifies CASSLESSSGNTIYF.

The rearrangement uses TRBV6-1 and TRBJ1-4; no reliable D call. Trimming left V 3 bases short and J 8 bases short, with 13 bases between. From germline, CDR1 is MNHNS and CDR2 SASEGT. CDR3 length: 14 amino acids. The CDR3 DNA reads TGTGCCAGCAGTGACAGGAGTCTAATGGAAAAACTGTTTTTT. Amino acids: CASSDRSLMEKLFF.

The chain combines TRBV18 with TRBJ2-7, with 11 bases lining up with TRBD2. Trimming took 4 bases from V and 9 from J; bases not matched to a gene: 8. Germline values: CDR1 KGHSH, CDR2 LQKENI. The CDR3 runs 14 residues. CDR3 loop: CASSQLAGEAGQYF. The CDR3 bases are TGTGCCAGCTCACAACTAGCGGGAGAGGCAGGGCAGTACTTC.

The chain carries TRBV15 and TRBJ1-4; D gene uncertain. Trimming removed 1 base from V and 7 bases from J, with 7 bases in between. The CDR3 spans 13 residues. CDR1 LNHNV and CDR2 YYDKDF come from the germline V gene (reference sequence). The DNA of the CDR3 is TGTGCCACCAGCAGAGGAACGATTGAAAAACTGTTTTTT. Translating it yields CATSRGTIEKLFF.

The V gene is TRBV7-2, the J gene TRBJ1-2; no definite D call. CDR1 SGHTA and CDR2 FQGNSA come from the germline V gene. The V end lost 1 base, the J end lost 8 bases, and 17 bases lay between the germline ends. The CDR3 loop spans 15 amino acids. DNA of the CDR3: TGTGCCAGCAGCTTAGAGGGAACAGCTATCGGGGGCTACACCTTC. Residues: CASSLEGTAIGGYTF.

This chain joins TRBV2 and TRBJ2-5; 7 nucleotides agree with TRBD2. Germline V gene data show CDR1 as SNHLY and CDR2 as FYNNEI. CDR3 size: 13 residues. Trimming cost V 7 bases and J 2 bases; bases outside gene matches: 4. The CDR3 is CASTGGWQETQYF. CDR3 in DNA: TGTGCCAGCACGGGGGGATGGCAAGAGACCCAGTACTTC.

The CDR3 nucleotides read TGTGCCAGCAAATACAGGGTCAATCAGCCCCAGCATTTT. Residues: CASKYRVNQPQHF. V gene TRBV2 combines with J gene TRBJ1-5; TRBD1 might be the D (6 bases). The CDR3 totals 13 residues. V lost 7 bases, J lost 3 bases, and 10 bases lay in between. Germline-derived CDR1 and CDR2 are SNHLY and FYNNEI.

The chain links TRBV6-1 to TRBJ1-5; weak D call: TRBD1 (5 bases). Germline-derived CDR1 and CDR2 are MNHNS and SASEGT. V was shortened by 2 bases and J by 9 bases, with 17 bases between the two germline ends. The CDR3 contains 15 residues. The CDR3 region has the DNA TGTGCCAGCAGTGAATTTGTCCAGGGTCTGTGGCCCCAGCATTTT. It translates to CASSEFVQGLWPQHF.

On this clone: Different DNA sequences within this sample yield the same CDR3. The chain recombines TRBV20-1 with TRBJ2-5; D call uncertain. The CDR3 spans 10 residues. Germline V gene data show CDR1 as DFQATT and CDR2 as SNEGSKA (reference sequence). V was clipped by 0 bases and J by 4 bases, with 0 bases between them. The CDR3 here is CSAREETQYF. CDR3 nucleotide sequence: TGCAGTGCTAGAGAAGAGACCCAGTACTTC.

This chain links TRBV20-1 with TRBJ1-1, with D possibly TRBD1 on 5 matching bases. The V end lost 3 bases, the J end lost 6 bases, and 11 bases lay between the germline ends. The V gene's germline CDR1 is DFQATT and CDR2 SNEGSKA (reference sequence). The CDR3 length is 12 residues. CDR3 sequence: CSASLGPAEAFF. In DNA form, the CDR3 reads TGCAGTGCTAGTTTGGGGCCGGCTGAAGCTTTCTTT.

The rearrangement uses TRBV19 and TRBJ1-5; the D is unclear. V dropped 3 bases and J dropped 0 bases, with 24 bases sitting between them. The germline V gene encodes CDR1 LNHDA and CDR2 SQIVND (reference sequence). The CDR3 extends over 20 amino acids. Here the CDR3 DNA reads TGTGCCAGTAGTATGGTTCCCCCTCCCCGGACCGCCTATAGCAATCAGCCCCAGCATTTT. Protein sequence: CASSMVPPPRTAYSNQPQHF.

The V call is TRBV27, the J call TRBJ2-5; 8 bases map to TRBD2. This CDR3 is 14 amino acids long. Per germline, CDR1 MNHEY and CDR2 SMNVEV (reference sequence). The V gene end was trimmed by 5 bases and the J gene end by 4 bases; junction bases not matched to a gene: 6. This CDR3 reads CASSHTSGPETQYF. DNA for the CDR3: TGTGCCAGCAGTCACACTAGCGGACCAGAGACCCAGTACTTC.

CDR3 sequence reads: CASSPEITGVAYEQYF. CDR3 coding DNA: TGTGCCAGCAGCCCGGAAATTACAGGGGTCGCCTACGAGCAGTACTTC. The chain carries TRBV5-5 and TRBJ2-7; the match to TRBD1 covers 7 bases. CDR3 size: 16 residues. Germline V gives CDR1 SGHKS, CDR2 YYEKEE (reference sequence). The J segment lost 2 bases and the V segment lost 4 bases, leaving 12 bases of the junction unmatched.

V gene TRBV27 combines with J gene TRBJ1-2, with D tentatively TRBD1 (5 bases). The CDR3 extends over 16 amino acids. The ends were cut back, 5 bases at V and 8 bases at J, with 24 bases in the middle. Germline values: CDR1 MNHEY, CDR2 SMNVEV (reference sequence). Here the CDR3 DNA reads TGTGCCAGCAGTCCGCGGCGCTCTGGGACCGTAGGGGGCTACACCTTC. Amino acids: CASSPRRSGTVGGYTF.